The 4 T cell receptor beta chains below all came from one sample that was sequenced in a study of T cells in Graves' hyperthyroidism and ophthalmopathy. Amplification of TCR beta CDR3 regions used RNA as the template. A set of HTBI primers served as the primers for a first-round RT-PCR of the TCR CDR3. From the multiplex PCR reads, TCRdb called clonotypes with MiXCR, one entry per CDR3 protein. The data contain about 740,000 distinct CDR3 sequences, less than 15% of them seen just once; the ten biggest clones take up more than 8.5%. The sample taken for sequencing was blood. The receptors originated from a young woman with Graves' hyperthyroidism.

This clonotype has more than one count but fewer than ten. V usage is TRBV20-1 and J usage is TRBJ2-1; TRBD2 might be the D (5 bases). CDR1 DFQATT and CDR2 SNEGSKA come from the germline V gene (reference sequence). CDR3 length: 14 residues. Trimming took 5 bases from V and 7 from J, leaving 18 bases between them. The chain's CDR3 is CSAFQRMAHNEQFF. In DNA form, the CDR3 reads TGCAGTGCTTTCCAGCGGATGGCCCATAATGAGCAGTTCTTC.

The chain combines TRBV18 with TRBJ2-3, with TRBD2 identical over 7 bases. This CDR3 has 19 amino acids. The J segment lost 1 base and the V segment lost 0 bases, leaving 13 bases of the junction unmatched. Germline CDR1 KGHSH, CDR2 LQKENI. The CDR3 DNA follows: TGTGCCAGCTCACCACCAAGAGGCTCGGGAGGAAAGGGCACAGATACGCAGTATTTT. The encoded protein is CASSPPRGSGGKGTDTQYF.

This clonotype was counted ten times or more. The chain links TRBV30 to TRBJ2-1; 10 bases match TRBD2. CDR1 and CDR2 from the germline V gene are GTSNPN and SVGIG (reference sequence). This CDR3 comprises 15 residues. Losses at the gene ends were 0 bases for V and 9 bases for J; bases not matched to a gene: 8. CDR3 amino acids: CAWSVTGTSVAEQFF. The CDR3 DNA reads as TGTGCCTGGAGTGTTACCGGGACTAGCGTAGCTGAGCAGTTCTTC.

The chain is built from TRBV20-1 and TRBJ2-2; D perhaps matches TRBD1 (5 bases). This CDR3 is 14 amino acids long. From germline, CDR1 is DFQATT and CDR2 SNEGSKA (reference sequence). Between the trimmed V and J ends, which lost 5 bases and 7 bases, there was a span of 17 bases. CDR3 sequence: CSAQPMWGGGELFF. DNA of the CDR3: TGCAGTGCTCAACCTATGTGGGGCGGCGGGGAGCTGTTTTTT.